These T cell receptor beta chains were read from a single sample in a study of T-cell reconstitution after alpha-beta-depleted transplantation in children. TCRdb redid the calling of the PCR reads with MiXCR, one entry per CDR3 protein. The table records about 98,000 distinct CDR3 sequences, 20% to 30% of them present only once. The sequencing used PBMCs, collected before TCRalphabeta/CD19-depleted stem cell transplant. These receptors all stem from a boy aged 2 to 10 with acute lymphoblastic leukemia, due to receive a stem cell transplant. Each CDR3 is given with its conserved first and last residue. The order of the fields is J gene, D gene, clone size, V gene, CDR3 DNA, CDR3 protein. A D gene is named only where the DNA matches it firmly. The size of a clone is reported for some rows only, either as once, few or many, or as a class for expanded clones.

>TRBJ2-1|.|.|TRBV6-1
TGTGCCAGCAGCCCTACCGGAGGGGTCTTGAGCTCCTACAATGAGCAGTTCTTC
CASSPTGGVLSSYNEQFF
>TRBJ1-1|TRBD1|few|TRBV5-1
TGCGCCAGCAGCTTGGGGCAGGGGGTCACTGAAGCTTTCTTT
CASSLGQGVTEAFF
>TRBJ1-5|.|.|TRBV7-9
TGTGCCAGCAGTCCCCAAGGGGGGACGCAGCATTTT
CASSPQGGTQHF
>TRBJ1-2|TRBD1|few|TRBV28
TGTGCCAGCAGTTTGTACAGGGGGGAATATGGCTACACCTTC
CASSLYRGEYGYTF
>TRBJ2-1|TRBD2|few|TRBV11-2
TGTGCCAGCAGCTTACACACTAGCGGAGGTGTAGGCTATGAGCAGTTCTTC
CASSLHTSGGVGYEQFF
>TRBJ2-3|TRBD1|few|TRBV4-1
TGCGCCAGCAGCCCTCATCTTCGGACAGGCAAAGGCACGCAGTATTTT
CASSPHLRTGKGTQYF
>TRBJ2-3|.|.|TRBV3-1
TGTGCCAGCAGCCAAGTTCGGGGGAGTTTCACAGATACGCAGTATTTT
CASSQVRGSFTDTQYF
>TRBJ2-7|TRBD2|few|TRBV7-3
TGTGCCAGCAGCACCGGGACTAGCGGACTTTACGAGCAGTACTTC
CASSTGTSGLYEQYF
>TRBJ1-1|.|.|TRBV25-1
TGTGCCAGCAGTGGACCGGGGGTGTGGACTGAAGCTTTCTTT
CASSGPGVWTEAFF
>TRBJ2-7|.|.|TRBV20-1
TGCAGTGCAGAACAGGGCCCTTCAATCTACGAGCAGTACTTC
CSAEQGPSIYEQYF
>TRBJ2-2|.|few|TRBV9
TGTGCCAGCAGCGTAGACGGAGAGGCCACCGGGGAGCTGTTTTTT
CASSVDGEATGELFF
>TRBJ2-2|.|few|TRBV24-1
TGTGCCACCAGTTCCCTGCGGAGCACCGGGGAGCTGTTTTTT
CATSSLRSTGELFF
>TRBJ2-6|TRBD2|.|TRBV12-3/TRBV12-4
TGTGCCAGCAGTCCCCAGACTAGCGGAGCATCTGGGGCCAACGTCCTGACTTTC
CASSPQTSGASGANVLTF
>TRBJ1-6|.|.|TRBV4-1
TGCGCCAGCAGCCAAGGTGTCACAGCACTGGGTTCACCCCTCCACTTT
CASSQGVTALGSPLHF
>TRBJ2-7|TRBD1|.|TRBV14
TGTGCCAGCAGCCTCTACACCGGGACAGCTTTCCACTCCGAGCAGTACTTC
CASSLYTGTAFHSEQYF
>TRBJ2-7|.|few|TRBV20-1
TGCAGTGTCAGAAGGCAGGCCAGCTACGAGCAGTACTTC
CSVRRQASYEQYF
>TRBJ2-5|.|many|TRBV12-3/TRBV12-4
TGTGCCAGCAGTTTGGGGCGAAGGGAGACCCAGTACTTC
CASSLGRRETQYF
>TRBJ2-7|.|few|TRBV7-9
TGTGCCAGCAGATCAAACACCATGAGCTCCTACGAGCAGTACTTC
CASRSNTMSSYEQYF
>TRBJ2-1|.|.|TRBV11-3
TGTGCCAGCAGCTTCTCCCCCGGGACCCTTTACAATGAGCAGTTCTTC
CASSFSPGTLYNEQFF
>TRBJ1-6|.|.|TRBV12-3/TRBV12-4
TGTGCCAGCAGTTTAAAGGGAGAGTCACCCCTCCACTTT
CASSLKGESPLHF
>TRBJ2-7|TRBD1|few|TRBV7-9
TGTGCCAGCAGCTTAATCGTCGGGACAGGGGGTCCCGAGCAGTACTTC
CASSLIVGTGGPEQYF
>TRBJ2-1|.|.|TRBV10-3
TGTGCCATCAGTGAGTCGAACAAAGCCAATGAGCAGTTCTTC
CAISESNKANEQFF
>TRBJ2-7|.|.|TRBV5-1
TGCGCCAGCAGCTTGGATACGGGGTTGGTCGGGATGCAGTACTTC
CASSLDTGLVGMQYF
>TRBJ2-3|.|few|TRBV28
TGTGCCAGCAGTCTCCCGCGGGATACGCAGTATTTT
CASSLPRDTQYF
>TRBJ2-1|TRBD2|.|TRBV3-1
TGTGCCAGCAGCCAAGTTGGGACTAGCATCTACAATGAGCAGTTCTTC
CASSQVGTSIYNEQFF
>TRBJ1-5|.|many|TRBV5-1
TGCGCCAGCAGCTTGGGACTGAATAGCAATCAGCCCCAGCATTTT
CASSLGLNSNQPQHF